This passage covers 8 T cell receptor beta chains from one sample sequenced in a study of beta chain features in type 1 diabetes. The isolated RNA, all of it, was reverse transcribed, so expressed TCRB transcripts were what got sequenced. Only in-frame clones appear in the TCRdb table, and some are missing; sequencing was by immunoSEQ multiplex PCR. Found here are around 200,000 clones, about 13% of them singletons; the top ten hold approximately 0.64%. Sequenced: central memory CD4+ T cells from blood. The receptors stem from a woman under 30 in good health.

This clone came up a few times. This chain uses TRBV7-8 with TRBJ2-3; D is uncertain. Per germline, CDR1 SGHVS and CDR2 FQNEAQ. This CDR3 has 12 residues. V lost 0 bases to trimming and J lost 7 bases, with 5 bases between them. The chain's CDR3 is CASSLASHTQYF. As DNA, the CDR3 is TGTGCCAGCAGCTTAGCTTCTCATACGCAGTATTTT.

There are a few counts of this clone. This chain uses TRBV7-8 with TRBJ2-7, with a tentative D call TRBD2 (5 bases). Looked up from germline, CDR1 is SGHVS and CDR2 is FQNEAQ. CDR3 length: 15 residues. V lost 5 bases to trimming and J lost 5 bases, with 19 bases between them. CDR3 sequence (DNA): TGTGCCAGCAGCCCCAACAGAGGGCAGACCCACGAGCAGTACTTC. Its translation is CASSPNRGQTHEQYF.

This sequence joins TRBV11-1 and TRBJ2-3; 7 nucleotides agree with TRBD2. The germline V gene encodes CDR1 SGHAT and CDR2 FQDESV (reference sequence). CDR3 length: 15 amino acids. V trimming: 1 base; J trimming: 4 bases; junction bases outside the gene matches: 5. The CDR3 DNA follows: TGTGCCAGCAGCTTAGAGGGGAGGGGCCCAGATACGCAGTATTTT. Translated, it gives CASSLEGRGPDTQYF.

This clone was observed a handful of times. This chain joins TRBV18 and TRBJ2-3; maybe TRBD2 (5 bases). The CDR3 is made up of 13 amino acids. Germline V CDR1 and CDR2: KGHSH, LQKENI. V was clipped by 2 bases and J by 5 bases, with 8 bases between them. CDR3 protein: CASSPREGDTQYF. The CDR3 bases are TGTGCCAGCTCACCAAGAGAGGGAGATACGCAGTATTTT.

This clone was seen a few times. This chain links TRBV5-6 with TRBJ2-1, with 8 positions matching TRBD2. V dropped 0 bases and J dropped 3; count of bases not matched to a gene: 5. The germline CDR1 and CDR2 sequences are SGHDT and YYEEEE. This CDR3 is 16 amino acids long. CDR3 amino acids: CASSLVGTRYYNEQFF. CDR3 sequence (DNA): TGTGCCAGCAGCTTGGTCGGGACTAGGTACTACAATGAGCAGTTCTTC.

V usage is TRBV30 and J usage is TRBJ1-1; 9 nucleotides align to TRBD1. Trimming at V came to 5 bases and at J to 5 bases, leaving 9 bases not matched to a gene. The CDR3 has 14 amino acids. Germline V gene sequence: CDR1 GTSNPN, CDR2 SVGIG (reference sequence). The DNA for the CDR3 is TGTGCCTGGGGGACAGGGCAGATAAAGACTGAAGCTTTCTTT. It is translated as CAWGTGQIKTEAFF. Variable domain in full (rest from reference TRBV30 and TRBJ1-1): SQTIHQWPATLVQPVGSPLSLECTVEGTSNPNLYWYRQAAGRGLQLLFYSVGIGQISSEVPQNLSASRPQDRQFILSSKKLLLSDSGFYLCAWGTGQIKTEAFFGQGTRLTVV.

This clone was counted a few times. The chain combines TRBV28 with TRBJ1-1, with D unclear. Looked up from germline, CDR1 is MDHEN and CDR2 is SYDVKM. V was trimmed by 3 bases and J by 1 base, leaving 9 bases between them. The CDR3 runs 14 residues. CDR3 sequence: CASSLRSPNTEAFF. In nucleotides, the CDR3 is TGTGCCAGCAGTTTGAGGTCCCCGAACACTGAAGCTTTCTTT.

The chain is built from TRBV30 and TRBJ2-3, with D perhaps matching TRBD2 (6 bases). Trimming left V 1 base short and J 7 bases short, with 24 bases between. CDR3 length equals 17 residues. Looked up from germline, CDR1 is GTSNPN and CDR2 is SVGIG (reference sequence). The CDR3 region is CAWSARRGLNFPNTQYF. The CDR3 coding sequence is TGTGCCTGGAGTGCCCGGAGGGGTCTGAATTTTCCGAATACGCAGTATTTT.